This section outlines one T cell receptor (beta chain) sequence together with its context. Its antigen remains unknown. This sample was included in a study of beta chain features in type 1 diabetes. Expressed TCRB transcripts were sequenced after all isolated RNA was converted to cDNA. Sequencing used immunoSEQ multiplex PCR; TCRdb keeps in-frame clones, though not all of them. The sample includes around 280,000 clones, over 14% of them seen just once. The CDR3 length is 13 residues. Germline CDR1 reads GTSNPN; CDR2 reads SVGIG (reference sequence). V lost 2 bases, J lost 2 bases, and 9 bases lay in between. Study-wide results and limits: TCRB CDR3s from Type 1 diabetes patients were moderately but significantly shorter in all four CD4+ subsets. Shorter templates may be favored by PCR, equally so in patients and controls.

V is TRBV30 and J is TRBJ1-1; D is unclear. The origin of this receptor is a man aged 18 to 30 with type 1 diabetes. The sequencing sample was made of naive CD4+ T cells from blood. Here the CDR3 DNA reads TGTGCCTGGAGTTCGGGGAGCAACACTGAAGCTTTCTTT. It yields the protein CAWSSGSNTEAFF.